This T cell receptor (beta chain) was identified during a study of cytomegalovirus exposure and HLA in healthy donors. General study results and limits: The finding came from a later analysis; first-cohort TCR clusters tended to co-occur in the 130 or so validation repertoires. Specific recognition of CMV antigens was confirmed in vitro for a few chains (all CMV-associated). Associated with cytomegalovirus, according to the listing, were approximately 160 TCR beta chains.

Per the germline V gene, CDR1 is SQVTM and CDR2 is ANQGSEA. V dropped 6 bases and J dropped 4 bases, with 18 bases sitting between them. This CDR3 region has 14 residues. As to this clone: Its specificity is unknown.

The repertoire was sequenced with immunoSEQ multiplex PCR; TCRdb's copy has only in-frame clones and lacks some. The repertoire includes around 130,000 clones, about 90% of them detected once, and approximately 1.3% sits in the top ten. The genes are TRBV29-1 and TRBJ1-2, with D possibly TRBD1 on 5 matching bases. The origin of this receptor is a man between 25 and 39 years old in good health and CMV-seronegative. The specimen sequenced was PBMCs. The CDR3 sequence is CSVVLAEGIYGYTF. CDR3 coding DNA: TGCAGCGTCGTCTTAGCGGAGGGGATCTATGGCTACACCTTC.